There are a few counts of the clone carrying this T cell receptor (beta chain). Two oligonucleotides, mixed equimolar, formed the beta constant-region primer covering TRBC1 and TRBC2. Ligated cDNA was amplified by four rounds of PCR with nested alpha and beta constant-region primers and SP2. TCRdb reprocessed the UMI-ligation and nested PCR reads via MiXCR and lists one record per CDR3 protein. The sample yields roughly 130,000 distinct CDR3 sequences, 35% to 40% seen once. The CDR3 runs to 16 residues. CDR1 and CDR2 from the germline V gene are MNHEY and SMNVEV (reference sequence). V lost 3 bases and J lost 1; bases outside the gene matches: 9. The data stem from a study of naive and memory T cell subsets.

Sequenced sample: central memory CD4+ T cells from blood. This TCR derives from a human donor in good health. V and J are TRBV27 and TRBJ2-7; 7 positions agree with TRBD2. The CDR3 sequence is CASSFGSGGGSYEQYF. The DNA of the CDR3 is TGTGCCAGCAGTTTCGGTTCTGGGGGGGGTTCCTACGAGCAGTACTTC.